These 10 T cell receptor beta chains were all obtained from the same sample, sequenced in a study of CD8+ T cells in alopecia areata. Documented treatment: oral pan-JAK inhibitor, 5-10 mg twice daily. TCR sequencing used cDNA made by reverse transcription of extracted RNA. Assay used: immunoSEQ multiplex PCR; TCRdb lists only in-frame clones, some missing. Counted here are roughly 190,000 clones, under 80% occurring once; the ten biggest clones make up 1.3%. Sample: CD4+ T cells sorted from blood, taken around week 50, from a patient treated with tofacitinib. Source of these receptors: a human donor with alopecia areata.

About this clone itself: Other DNA sequences in this sample translate to the same CDR3. The rearrangement links TRBV30 to TRBJ1-1; D unclear. The CDR3 totals 12 residues. CDR1 is GTSNPN, CDR2 SVGIG, per germline (reference sequence). V lost 1 base and J lost 1, with 4 bases in between. The CDR3 DNA follows: TGTGCCTGGAGTGGAGCGAACACTGAAGCTTTCTTT. It yields the protein CAWSGANTEAFF.

V and J are TRBV15 and TRBJ1-5, with unresolved D. The germline CDR1 and CDR2 sequences are LNHNV and YYDKDF (reference sequence). Trimming stripped 9 bases from V and 4 bases from J, with 13 bases between. The CDR3 has 13 amino acids. CDR3 bases: TGTGCCACTCAACGGCGCGATAATCAGCCCCAGCATTTT. It translates to CATQRRDNQPQHF.

The chain uses TRBV4-1 and TRBJ1-1; weak D call: TRBD1 (5 bases). V was cut by 1 base and J by 6 bases, with 18 bases left in between. The germline gives CDR1 MGHRA, CDR2 YSYEKL. The CDR3 has 16 amino acids. This chain's CDR3 is CASSQGRQGGTAEAFF. In DNA, the CDR3 is TGCGCCAGCAGCCAAGGAAGGCAGGGTGGAACCGCTGAAGCTTTCTTT.

The gene calls are TRBV2 and TRBJ1-4; D possibly corresponds to TRBD1 (6 bases). This CDR3 region has 15 residues. Between the trimmed V and J ends, which lost 6 bases and 0 bases, there was a span of 11 bases. Germline CDR1 reads SNHLY; CDR2 reads FYNNEI. CDR3 nucleotide sequence: TGTGCCAGCAGGACTCGGACAGCAACTAATGAAAAACTGTTTTTT. Translation gives CASRTRTATNEKLFF.

V and J are TRBV2 and TRBJ2-3; TRBD2 agrees at 12 bases. The CDR3 extends over 14 amino acids. Per the germline V gene, CDR1 is SNHLY and CDR2 is FYNNEI. The junction had 4 bases not matched to a gene; V was cut back by 7 bases and J by 5 bases. The CDR3 coding sequence is TGTGCCAGCACATCTAGCGGGGGGGAAGATACGCAGTATTTT. Residues: CASTSSGGEDTQYF.

This clone was detected only a few times. The rearrangement uses TRBV25-1 and TRBJ2-1; D is undetermined. Germline V gene sequence: CDR1 MGHDK, CDR2 SYGVNS. The V end lost 1 base, the J end lost 0 bases, and 7 bases lay between the germline ends. The CDR3 runs to 15 residues. The DNA of the CDR3 is TGTGCCAGCAGTGAATCTGGGGTCTCCTACAATGAGCAGTTCTTC. Protein sequence: CASSESGVSYNEQFF. Full variable domain (remainder filled in from reference TRBV25-1 and TRBJ2-1): EADIYQTPRYLVIGTGKKITLECSQTMGHDKMYWYQQDPGMELHLIHYSYGVNSTEKGDLSSESTVSRIRTEHFPLTLESARPSHTSQYLCASSESGVSYNEQFFGPGTRLTVL.

CDR3 DNA sequence: TGCGCCAGCAGCATCAACAATGAGCAGTTCTTC. Translated, it gives CASSINNEQFF. The V and J genes are TRBV5-1 and TRBJ2-1, with D hard to call. CDR3 length equals 11 residues. V lost 4 bases and J lost 5, with 4 bases in between. Looked up from germline, CDR1 is SGHRS and CDR2 is YFSETQ.

V and J are TRBV29-1 and TRBJ2-1, with TRBD1 as a possible D gene (7 bases). CDR3 length: 12 residues. Trimming removed 0 bases at V and 13 bases at J, with 13 bases between. Germline-derived CDR1 and CDR2 are SQVTM and ANQGSEA. The CDR3 region is CSVEDRRGVQFF. Here the CDR3 DNA reads TGCAGCGTTGAAGATCGCAGGGGGGTACAGTTCTTC.

This chain connects TRBV10-3 to TRBJ1-5; D uncertain. Looked up from germline, CDR1 is ENHRY and CDR2 is SYGVKD. V was clipped by 3 bases and J by 2 bases, with 8 bases between them. The CDR3 is made up of 14 amino acids. The DNA of the CDR3 is TGTGCCATCAGTGAAGGGCAAGGCAATCAGCCCCAGCATTTT. Its translation is CAISEGQGNQPQHF.

This chain connects TRBV30 to TRBJ1-2; no firm D call. CDR3 size: 13 residues. Between the trimmed V and J ends, which lost 0 bases and 8 bases, there was a span of 13 bases. Germline V gives CDR1 GTSNPN, CDR2 SVGIG (reference sequence). In DNA, the CDR3 is TGTGCCTGGAGTGTAACGGGTGCGAGCGGCTACACCTTC. It codes for CAWSVTGASGYTF.